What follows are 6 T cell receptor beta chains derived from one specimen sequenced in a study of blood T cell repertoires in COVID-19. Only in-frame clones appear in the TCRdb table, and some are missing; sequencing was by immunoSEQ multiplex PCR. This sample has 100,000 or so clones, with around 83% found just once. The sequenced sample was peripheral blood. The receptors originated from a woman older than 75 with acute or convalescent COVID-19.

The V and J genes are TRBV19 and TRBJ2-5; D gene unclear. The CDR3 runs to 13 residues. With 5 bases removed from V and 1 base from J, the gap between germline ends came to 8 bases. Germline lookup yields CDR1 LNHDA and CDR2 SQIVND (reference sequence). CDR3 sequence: CASSPSGQETQYF. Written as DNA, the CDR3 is TGTGCCAGTAGTCCTTCGGGCCAAGAGACCCAGTACTTC.

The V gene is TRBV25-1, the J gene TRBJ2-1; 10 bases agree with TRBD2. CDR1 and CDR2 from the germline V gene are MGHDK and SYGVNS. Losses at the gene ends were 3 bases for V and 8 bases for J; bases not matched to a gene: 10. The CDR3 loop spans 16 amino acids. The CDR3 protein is CASSDRAGGPGDEQFF. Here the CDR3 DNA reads TGTGCCAGCAGTGACCGAGCGGGAGGGCCGGGGGATGAGCAGTTCTTC.

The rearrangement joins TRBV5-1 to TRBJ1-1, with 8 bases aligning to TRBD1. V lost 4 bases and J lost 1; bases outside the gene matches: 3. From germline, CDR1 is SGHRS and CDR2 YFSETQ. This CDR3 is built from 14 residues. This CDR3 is CASSDGQGNTEAFF. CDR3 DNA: TGCGCCAGCAGCGACGGACAGGGGAACACTGAAGCTTTCTTT.

The CDR3 here is CASRLEFLRSGYYNEQFF. The CDR3, as DNA: TGTGCAAGTCGCTTAGAATTTCTCCGTAGCGGATACTACAATGAGCAGTTCTTC. J is TRBJ2-1 and V is TRBV12-2; the table's D call, TRBD2, has no DNA check behind it. TRBV12-2 counts as a pseudogene. This CDR3 is built from 18 residues.

CDR3 sequence (DNA): TGTGCCAGCAGCCCCGACAGGGAAGAGACCCAGTACTTC. Translation: CASSPDREETQYF. The chain recombines TRBV6-5 with TRBJ2-5; 7 positions match TRBD1. In germline, CDR1 is MNHEY, CDR2 SVGAGI. This CDR3 has 13 residues. Trimming removed 6 bases from V and 3 bases from J; junction bases left unmatched: 4.

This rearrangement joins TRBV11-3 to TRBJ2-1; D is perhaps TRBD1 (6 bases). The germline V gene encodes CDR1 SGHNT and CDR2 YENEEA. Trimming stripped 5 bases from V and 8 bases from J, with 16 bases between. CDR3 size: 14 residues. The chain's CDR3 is CASSAEGVWDEQFF. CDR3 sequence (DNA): TGTGCCAGCAGCGCTGAGGGGGTCTGGGATGAGCAGTTCTTC.